Here is one TCR beta chain with its context. What it recognizes is unknown. The CDR3 runs 15 residues. The V gene lost 1 base and the J gene lost 3 bases, with 7 bases spanning the gap. Per the germline V gene, CDR1 is SNHLY and CDR2 is FYNNEI. Sequenced by immunoSEQ multiplex PCR; TCRdb stores in-frame clones only, minus some. The table records some 110,000 clones, around 92% of them present only once. The sample belongs to a study of graft-versus-host responses after intestinal transplantation. The receptor comes from a human donor who was the organ donor for an intestinal transplant. The genes are TRBV2 and TRBJ2-6; D gene unclear. The material was unstimulated CD8+ T cells sorted from spleen or lymph node cells, obtained before transplant. The CDR3 region has the DNA TGTGCCAGCAGTGAAGGTGGGCTTGGGGCCAACGTCCTGACTTTC. It translates to CASSEGGLGANVLTF. The complete variable domain, with remaining parts taken from reference TRBV2 and TRBJ2-6, reads EPEVTQTPSHQVTQMGQEVILRCVPISNHLYFYWYRQILGQKVEFLVSFYNNEISEKSEIFDDQFSVERPDGSNFTLKIRSTKLEDSAMYFCASSEGGLGANVLTFGAGSRLTVL.